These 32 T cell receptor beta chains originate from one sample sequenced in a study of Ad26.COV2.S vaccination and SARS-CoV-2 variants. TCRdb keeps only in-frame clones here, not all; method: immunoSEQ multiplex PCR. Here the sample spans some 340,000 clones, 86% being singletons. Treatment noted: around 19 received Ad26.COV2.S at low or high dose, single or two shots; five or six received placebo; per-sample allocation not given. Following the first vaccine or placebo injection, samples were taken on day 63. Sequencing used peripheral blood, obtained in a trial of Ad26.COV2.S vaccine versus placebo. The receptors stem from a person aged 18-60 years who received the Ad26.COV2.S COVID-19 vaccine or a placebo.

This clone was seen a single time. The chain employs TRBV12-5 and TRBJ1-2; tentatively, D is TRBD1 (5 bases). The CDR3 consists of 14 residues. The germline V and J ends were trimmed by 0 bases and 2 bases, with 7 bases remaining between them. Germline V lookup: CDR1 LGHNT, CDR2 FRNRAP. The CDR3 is CASGLVRGNYGYTF. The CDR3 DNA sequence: TGTGCTAGTGGTTTGGTACGGGGGAACTATGGCTACACCTTC.

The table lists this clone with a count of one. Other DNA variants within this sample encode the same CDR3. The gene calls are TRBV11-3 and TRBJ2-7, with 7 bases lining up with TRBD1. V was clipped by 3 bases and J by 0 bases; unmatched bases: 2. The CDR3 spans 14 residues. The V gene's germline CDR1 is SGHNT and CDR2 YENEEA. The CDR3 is CASSLTGSSYEQYF. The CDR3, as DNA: TGTGCCAGCAGCTTGACAGGGAGCTCCTACGAGCAGTACTTC.

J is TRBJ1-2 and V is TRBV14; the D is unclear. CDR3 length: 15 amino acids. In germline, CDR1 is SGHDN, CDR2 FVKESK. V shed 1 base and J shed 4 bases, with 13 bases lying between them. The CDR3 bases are TGTGCCAGCAGCCAAGTTGACACCGCAATCTATGGCTACACCTTC. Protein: CASSQVDTAIYGYTF.

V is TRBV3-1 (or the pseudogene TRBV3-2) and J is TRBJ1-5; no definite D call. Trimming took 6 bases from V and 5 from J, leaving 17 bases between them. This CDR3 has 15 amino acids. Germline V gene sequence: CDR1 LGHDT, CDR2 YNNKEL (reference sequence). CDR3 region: CASRNTAHPHQPQHF. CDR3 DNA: TGTGCCAGCAGAAATACCGCACATCCACATCAGCCCCAGCATTTT.

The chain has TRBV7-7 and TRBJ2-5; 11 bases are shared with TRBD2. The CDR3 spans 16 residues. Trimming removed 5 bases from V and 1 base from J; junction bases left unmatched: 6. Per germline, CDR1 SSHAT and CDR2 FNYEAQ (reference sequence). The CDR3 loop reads CASSPRLAGTQETQYF. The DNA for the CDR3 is TGTGCCAGCAGCCCCCGACTAGCGGGGACCCAAGAGACCCAGTACTTC.

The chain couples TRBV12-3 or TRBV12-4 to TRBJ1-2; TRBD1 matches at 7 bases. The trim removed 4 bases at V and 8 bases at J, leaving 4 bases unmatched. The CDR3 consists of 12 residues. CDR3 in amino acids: CASSSGTAGYTF. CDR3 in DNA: TGTGCCAGCAGTTCCGGGACAGCCGGCTACACCTTC.

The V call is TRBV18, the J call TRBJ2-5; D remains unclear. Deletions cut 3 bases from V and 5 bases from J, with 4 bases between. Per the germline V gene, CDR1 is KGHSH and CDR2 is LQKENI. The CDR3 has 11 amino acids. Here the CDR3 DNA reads TGTGCCAGCTCACCCGACGAGACCCAGTACTTC. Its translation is CASSPDETQYF.

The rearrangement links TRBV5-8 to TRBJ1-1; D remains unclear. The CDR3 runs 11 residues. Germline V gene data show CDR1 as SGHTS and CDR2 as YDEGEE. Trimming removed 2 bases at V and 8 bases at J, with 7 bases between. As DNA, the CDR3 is TGTGCCAGCAGCTTTTTGGGCGAAGCTTTCTTT. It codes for CASSFLGEAFF.

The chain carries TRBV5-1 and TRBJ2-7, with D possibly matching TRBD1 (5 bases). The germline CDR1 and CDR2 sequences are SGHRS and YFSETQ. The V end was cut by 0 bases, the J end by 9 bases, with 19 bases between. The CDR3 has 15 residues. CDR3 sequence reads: CASSLGDSPYNGQYF. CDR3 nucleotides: TGCGCCAGCAGCTTGGGAGACAGTCCCTATAACGGGCAGTACTTC.

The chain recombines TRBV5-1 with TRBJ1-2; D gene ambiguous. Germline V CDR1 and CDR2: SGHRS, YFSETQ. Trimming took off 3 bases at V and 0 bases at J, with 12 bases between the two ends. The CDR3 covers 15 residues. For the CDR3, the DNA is TGCGCCAGCAGCTCTCAGACAAGTACTAACTATGGCTACACCTTC. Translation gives CASSSQTSTNYGYTF.

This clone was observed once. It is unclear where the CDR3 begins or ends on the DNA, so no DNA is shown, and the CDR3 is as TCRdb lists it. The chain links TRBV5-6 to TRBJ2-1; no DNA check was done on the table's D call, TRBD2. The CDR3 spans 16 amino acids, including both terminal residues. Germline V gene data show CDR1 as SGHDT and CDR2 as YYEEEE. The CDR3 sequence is CASSTSVAGDYNEQFF.

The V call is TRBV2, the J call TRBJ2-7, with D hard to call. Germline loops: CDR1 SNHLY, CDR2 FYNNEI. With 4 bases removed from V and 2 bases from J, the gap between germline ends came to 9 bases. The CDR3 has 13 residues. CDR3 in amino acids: CASSGPDTYEQYF. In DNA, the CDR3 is TGTGCCAGCAGTGGGCCAGATACCTACGAGCAGTACTTC.

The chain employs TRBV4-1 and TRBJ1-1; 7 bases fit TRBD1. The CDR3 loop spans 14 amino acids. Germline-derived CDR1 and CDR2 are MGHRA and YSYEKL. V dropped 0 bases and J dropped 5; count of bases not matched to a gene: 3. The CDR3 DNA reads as TGCGCCAGCAGCCAAGACAGGGGGAGGACTGAAGCTTTCTTT. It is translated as CASSQDRGRTEAFF.

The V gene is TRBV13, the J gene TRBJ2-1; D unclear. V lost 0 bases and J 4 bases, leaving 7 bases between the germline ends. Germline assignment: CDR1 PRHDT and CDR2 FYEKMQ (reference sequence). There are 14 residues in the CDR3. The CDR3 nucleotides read TGTGCCAGCAGCTTAGGGTACAGTTACAATGAGCAGTTCTTC. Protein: CASSLGYSYNEQFF.

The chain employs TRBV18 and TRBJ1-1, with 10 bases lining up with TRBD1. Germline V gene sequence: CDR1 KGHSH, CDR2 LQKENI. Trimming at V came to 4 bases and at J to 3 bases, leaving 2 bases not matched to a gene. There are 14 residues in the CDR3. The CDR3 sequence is CASSQGTGDTEAFF. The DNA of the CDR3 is TGTGCCAGCTCACAGGGGACAGGGGACACTGAAGCTTTCTTT. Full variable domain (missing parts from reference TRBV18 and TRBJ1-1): NAGVMQNPRHLVRRRGQEARLRCSPMKGHSHVYWYRQLPEEGLKFMVYLQKENIIDESGMPKERFSAEFPKEGPSILRIQQVVRGDSAAYFCASSQGTGDTEAFFGQGTRLTVV.

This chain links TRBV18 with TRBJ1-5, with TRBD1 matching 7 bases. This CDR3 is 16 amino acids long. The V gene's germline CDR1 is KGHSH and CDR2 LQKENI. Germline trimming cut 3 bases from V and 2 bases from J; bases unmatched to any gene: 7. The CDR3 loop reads CASSPRERGRNQPQHF. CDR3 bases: TGTGCCAGCTCACCTCGGGAGAGGGGGCGCAATCAGCCCCAGCATTTT.

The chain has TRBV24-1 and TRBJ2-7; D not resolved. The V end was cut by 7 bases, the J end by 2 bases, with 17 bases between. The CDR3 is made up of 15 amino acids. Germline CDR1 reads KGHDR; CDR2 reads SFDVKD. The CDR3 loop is CATRDKQPDPYEQYF. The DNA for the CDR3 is TGTGCCACCAGAGACAAGCAACCTGACCCCTACGAGCAGTACTTC.

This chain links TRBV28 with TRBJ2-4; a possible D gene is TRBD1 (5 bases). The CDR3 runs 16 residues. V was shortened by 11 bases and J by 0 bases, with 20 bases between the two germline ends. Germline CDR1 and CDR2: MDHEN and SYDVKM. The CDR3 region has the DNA TGTGCCGCCCAGGGTCGACAGTCACTAGCCAAAAACATTCAGTACTTC. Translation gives CAAQGRQSLAKNIQYF.

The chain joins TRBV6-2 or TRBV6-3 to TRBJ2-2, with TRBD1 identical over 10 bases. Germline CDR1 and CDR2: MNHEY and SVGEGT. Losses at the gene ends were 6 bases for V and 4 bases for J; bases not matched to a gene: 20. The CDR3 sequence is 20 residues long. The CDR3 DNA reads TGTGCCAGCAGCCCATCTCGTGGACAGGGGGGGTTGGTAGGCACCGGGGAGCTGTTTTTT. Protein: CASSPSRGQGGLVGTGELFF.

The CDR3 nucleotides read TGTGCCAGCAGTTCCGGGATACTAGCGGGGGCCTACGAGCAGTACTTC. Its translation: CASSSGILAGAYEQYF. J is TRBJ2-7 and V is TRBV7-2; 11 bases align to TRBD2. V shed 6 bases and J 2 bases; nucleotides not matched to a gene: 9. CDR1 is SGHTA, CDR2 FQGNSA, per germline. The CDR3 loop spans 16 amino acids.

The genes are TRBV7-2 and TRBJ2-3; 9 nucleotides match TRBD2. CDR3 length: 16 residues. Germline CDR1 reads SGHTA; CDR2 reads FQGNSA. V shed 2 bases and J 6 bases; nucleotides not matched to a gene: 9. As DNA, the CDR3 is TGTGCCAGCAGCTTAAAAGTCCTAGCGGGGCTGGATACGCAGTATTTT. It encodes CASSLKVLAGLDTQYF.

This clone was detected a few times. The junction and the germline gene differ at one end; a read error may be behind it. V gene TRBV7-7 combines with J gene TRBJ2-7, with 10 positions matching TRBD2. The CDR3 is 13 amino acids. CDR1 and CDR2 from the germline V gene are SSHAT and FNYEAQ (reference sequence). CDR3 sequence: CASSALAGVEQYF. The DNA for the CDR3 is TGTGCTAGCAGCGCCCTAGCGGGGGTAGAGCAGTACTTC.

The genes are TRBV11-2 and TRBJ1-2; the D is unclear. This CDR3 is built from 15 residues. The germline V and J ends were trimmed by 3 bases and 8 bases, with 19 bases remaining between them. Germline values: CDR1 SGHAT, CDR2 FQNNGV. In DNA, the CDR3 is TGTGCCAGCAGCTTTCGGCCAGGCACGGTAGGAGGCTACACCTTC. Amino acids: CASSFRPGTVGGYTF.

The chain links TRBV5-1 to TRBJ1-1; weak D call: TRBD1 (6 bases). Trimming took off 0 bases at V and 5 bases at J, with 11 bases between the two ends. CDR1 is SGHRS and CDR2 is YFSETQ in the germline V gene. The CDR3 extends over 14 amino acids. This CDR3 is CASSLDWGLTEAFF. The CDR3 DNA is TGCGCCAGCAGCTTGGATTGGGGGCTGACTGAAGCTTTCTTT.

DNA of the CDR3: TGTGCCAGCAGCATATTAGCGGGGGGGCTAGGGGAGCAGTACTTC. This gives the protein CASSILAGGLGEQYF. The chain is built from TRBV7-2 and TRBJ2-7; 11 positions agree with TRBD2. In germline, CDR1 is SGHTA, CDR2 FQGNSA. V lost 5 bases and J lost 7; bases outside the gene matches: 10. This CDR3 has 15 residues.

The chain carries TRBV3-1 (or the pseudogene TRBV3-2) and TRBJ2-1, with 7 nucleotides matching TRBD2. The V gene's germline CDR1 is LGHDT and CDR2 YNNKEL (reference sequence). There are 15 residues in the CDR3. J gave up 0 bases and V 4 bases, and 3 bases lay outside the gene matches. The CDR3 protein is CASSPGGTSYNEQFF. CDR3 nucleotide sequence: TGTGCCAGCAGCCCGGGGGGAACCTCCTACAATGAGCAGTTCTTC.

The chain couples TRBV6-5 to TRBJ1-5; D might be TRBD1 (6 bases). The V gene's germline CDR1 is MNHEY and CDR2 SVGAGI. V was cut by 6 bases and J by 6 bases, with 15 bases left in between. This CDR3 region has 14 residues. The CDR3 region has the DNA TGTGCCAGCAGCCCGAACAGGGTGGGTCAGCCCCAGCATTTT. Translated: CASSPNRVGQPQHF.

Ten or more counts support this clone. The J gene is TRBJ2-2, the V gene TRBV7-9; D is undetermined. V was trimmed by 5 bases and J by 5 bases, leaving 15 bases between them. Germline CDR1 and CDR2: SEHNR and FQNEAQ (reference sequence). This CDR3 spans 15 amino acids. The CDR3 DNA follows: TGTGCCAGCAGCCCCCAAGGAGTAGGGACCGGGGAGCTGTTTTTT. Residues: CASSPQGVGTGELFF.

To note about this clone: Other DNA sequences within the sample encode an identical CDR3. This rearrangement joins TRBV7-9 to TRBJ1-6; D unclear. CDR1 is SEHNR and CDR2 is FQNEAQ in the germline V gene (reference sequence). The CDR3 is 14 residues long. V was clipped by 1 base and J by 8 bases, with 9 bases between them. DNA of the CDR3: TGTGCCAGCAGCTTAGGGGAAGGGTATTCACCCCTCCACTTT. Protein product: CASSLGEGYSPLHF.

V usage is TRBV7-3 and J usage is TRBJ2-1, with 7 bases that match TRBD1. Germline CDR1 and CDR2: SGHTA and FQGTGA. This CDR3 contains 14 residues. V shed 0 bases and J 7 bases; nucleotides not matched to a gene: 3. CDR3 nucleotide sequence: TGTGCCAGCAGCTTAACCACAGGGGCAAATGAGCAGTTCTTC. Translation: CASSLTTGANEQFF.

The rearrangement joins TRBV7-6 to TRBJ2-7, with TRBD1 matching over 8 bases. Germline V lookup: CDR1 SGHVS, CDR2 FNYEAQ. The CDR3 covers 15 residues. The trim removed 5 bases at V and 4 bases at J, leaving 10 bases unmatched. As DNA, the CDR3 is TGTGCCAGCAGCCCGGAGGCAGGGGGCGGATACGAGCAGTACTTC. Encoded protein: CASSPEAGGGYEQYF. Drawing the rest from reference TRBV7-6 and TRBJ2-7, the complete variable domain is GAGVSQSPRYKVTKRGQDVALRCDPISGHVSLYWYRQALGQGPEFLTYFNYEAQQDKSGLPNDRFSAERPEGSISTLTIQRTEQRDSAMYRCASSPEAGGGYEQYFGPGTRLTVT.

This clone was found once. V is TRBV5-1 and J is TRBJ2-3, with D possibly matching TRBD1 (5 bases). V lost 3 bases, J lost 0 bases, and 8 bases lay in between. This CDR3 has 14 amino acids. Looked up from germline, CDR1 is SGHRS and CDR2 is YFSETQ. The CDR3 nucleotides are TGCGCCAGCAGCTCAGGACACAGCACAGATACGCAGTATTTT. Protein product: CASSSGHSTDTQYF.